One and the same sample provided the 16 T cell receptor beta chains below, sequenced in a study of T cell responses to AZD1222 COVID-19 vaccine. Measured with immunoSEQ multiplex PCR; TCRdb has only the in-frame clones, and not every one. The repertoire holds around 200,000 clones, with about 86% as singletons. The specimen was peripheral blood, collected on day 0 of AZD1222 vaccination. All receptors come from an adult in good health.

This chain links TRBV10-3 with TRBJ2-3; 11 nucleotides match TRBD2. With V trimmed by 4 bases and J by 2 bases, 2 bases remained unmatched. CDR1 ENHRY and CDR2 SYGVKD come from the germline V gene. The length of the CDR3 is 15 residues. For the CDR3, the DNA is TGTGCCATCAGTGCACTAGCGGGGGACACAGATACGCAGTATTTT. It yields the protein CAISALAGDTDTQYF.

The chain joins TRBV5-1 to TRBJ2-5; D might be TRBD2 (6 bases). Germline CDR1 reads SGHRS; CDR2 reads YFSETQ. This CDR3 is 13 amino acids long. The ends were cut back, 0 bases at V and 5 bases at J, with 8 bases in the middle. The CDR3 nucleotides are TGCGCCAGCAGCTTGGTGGGGAGGGAGACCCAGTACTTC. Translation: CASSLVGRETQYF.

The V and J genes are TRBV7-2 and TRBJ2-7; no clear D. This CDR3 has 12 amino acids. V was cut by 4 bases and J by 4 bases, with 8 bases left in between. The germline V gene has CDR1 SGHTA and CDR2 FQGNSA. The CDR3 bases are TGTGCCAGCAGCTCTACACCTTACGAGCAGTACTTC. It specifies CASSSTPYEQYF.

The chain carries TRBV9 and TRBJ2-7; 8 nucleotides line up with TRBD1. Germline trimming cut 0 bases from V and 7 bases from J; bases unmatched to any gene: 6. The length of the CDR3 is 14 residues. Germline V CDR1 and CDR2: SGDLS, YYNGEE. CDR3: CASSVEVRGLEQYF. The CDR3 region has the DNA TGTGCCAGCAGCGTAGAAGTCAGGGGGCTTGAGCAGTACTTC. Drawing the rest from reference TRBV9 and TRBJ2-7, the complete variable domain is DSGVTQTPKHLITATGQRVTLRCSPRSGDLSVYWYQQSLDQGLQFLIQYYNGEERAKGNILERFSAQQFPDLHSELNLSSLELGDSALYFCASSVEVRGLEQYFGPGTRLTVT.

The CDR3 region has the DNA TGTGCCAGCAGTTTCTCGGAGGGCCGTTATGATACGCAGTATTTT. Translation: CASSFSEGRYDTQYF. The rearrangement joins TRBV6-5 to TRBJ2-3; weak D call: TRBD2 (6 bases). The CDR3 has 15 residues. CDR1 and CDR2 from the germline V gene are MNHEY and SVGAGI. Trimming removed 4 bases at V and 6 bases at J, with 17 bases between.

The chain has TRBV28 and TRBJ1-1, with D uncertain. This CDR3 has 14 amino acids. The V end was cut by 1 base, the J end by 3 bases, with 9 bases between. The V gene's germline CDR1 is MDHEN and CDR2 SYDVKM. The CDR3 DNA is TGTGCCAGCAGTTTATTGCCCAGGCACACTGAAGCTTTCTTT. Encoded protein: CASSLLPRHTEAFF.

The chain combines TRBV9 with TRBJ1-3; D may be TRBD1 (5 bases). V lost 3 bases, J lost 9 bases, and 22 bases lay in between. CDR3 length equals 16 residues. The V gene's germline CDR1 is SGDLS and CDR2 YYNGEE. The DNA of the CDR3 is TGTGCCAGCAGCGCGGGCCCGGGAGGGACTTCTGGCACCATATATTTT. Amino acids: CASSAGPGGTSGTIYF.

This chain links TRBV11-2 with TRBJ1-3; TRBD1 aligns across 9 bases. The CDR3 has 15 amino acids. J lost 7 bases, V lost 5 bases, and 9 bases had no gene match. Germline-derived CDR1 and CDR2 are SGHAT and FQNNGV. CDR3 protein: CASSPQGTGRNTIYF. The CDR3 DNA reads as TGTGCCAGCAGCCCCCAGGGGACAGGGCGTAACACCATATATTTT.

The V gene is TRBV19, the J gene TRBJ1-3; D is possibly TRBD1 (5 bases). This CDR3 has 15 residues. Germline CDR1 LNHDA, CDR2 SQIVND (reference sequence). Trimming took off 1 base at V and 3 bases at J, with 10 bases between the two ends. DNA of the CDR3: TGTGCCAGTAGTATAGCGGGGGACTTTGGAAACACCATATATTTT. Residues: CASSIAGDFGNTIYF.

This chain uses TRBV6-6 with TRBJ2-3, with 13 bases fitting TRBD2. Germline CDR1 MNHNY, CDR2 SVGAGI (reference sequence). Trimming cost V 6 bases and J 9 bases; bases outside gene matches: 30. The length of the CDR3 is 22 residues. The CDR3 loop reads CASSYPPHPGTSGGDEQITQYF. The CDR3 coding sequence is TGTGCCAGCAGCTACCCCCCTCACCCGGGAACTAGCGGGGGGGATGAACAGATAACGCAGTATTTT.

The chain combines TRBV27 with TRBJ2-2; TRBD1 agrees at 12 bases. The CDR3 length is 18 residues. Germline CDR1 MNHEY, CDR2 SMNVEV (reference sequence). V dropped 5 bases and J dropped 0; count of bases not matched to a gene: 7. CDR3 protein: CASSPQGQGAANTGELFF. The CDR3, as DNA: TGTGCCAGCAGTCCACAGGGACAGGGGGCCGCGAACACCGGGGAGCTGTTTTTT.

The J gene is TRBJ2-1, the V gene TRBV11-3; the D gene could be TRBD1 or TRBD2 (5 bases each). Germline lookup yields CDR1 SGHNT and CDR2 YENEEA. Trimming shortened V by 3 bases and J by 8 bases, and 11 bases separated the two germline ends. The CDR3 is made up of 13 amino acids. CDR3 coding DNA: TGTGCCAGCAGCTTTCTAAGGGGAGATGAGCAGTTCTTC. Protein product: CASSFLRGDEQFF.

The count of this clone is one. The chain couples TRBV5-4 to TRBJ1-4; D unresolved. The CDR3 is made up of 13 amino acids. Germline V gives CDR1 SGHNT, CDR2 YYREEE (reference sequence). Trimming pared 0 bases from V and 8 bases from J, leaving 8 bases between. CDR3 bases: TGTGCCAGCAGCTTGGCCTCGGGAGAAAAACTGTTTTTT. It specifies CASSLASGEKLFF.

The V gene is TRBV9, the J gene TRBJ1-6, with D unclear. V lost 0 bases to trimming and J lost 8 bases, with 9 bases between them. Per germline, CDR1 SGDLS and CDR2 YYNGEE. The CDR3 has 14 residues. CDR3 DNA: TGTGCCAGCAGCGTAGTACCTTTGGATTCACCCCTCCACTTT. Translation: CASSVVPLDSPLHF.

This sequence joins TRBV10-3 and TRBJ1-5; 9 nucleotides line up with TRBD1. The junction had 8 bases not matched to a gene; V was cut back by 10 bases and J by 1 base. This CDR3 has 15 residues. The germline gives CDR1 ENHRY, CDR2 SYGVKD. The CDR3 coding sequence is TGTGCCACCAGGACAGGGGACGACAGCAATCAGCCCCAGCATTTT. Its translation: CATRTGDDSNQPQHF.

The chain carries TRBV29-1 and TRBJ2-6; possibly TRBD2 for D (5 bases). The CDR3 sequence is 14 residues long. CDR1 and CDR2 from the germline V gene are SQVTM and ANQGSEA. With 5 bases removed from V and 0 bases from J, the gap between germline ends came to 8 bases. Here the CDR3 DNA reads TGCAGCGTTCCCGGGGTCTCTGGGGCCAACGTCCTGACTTTC. It specifies CSVPGVSGANVLTF. Looking up the rest from reference TRBV29-1 and TRBJ2-6 gives the full variable domain: SAVISQKPSRDICQRGTSLTIQCQVDSQVTMMFWYRQQPGQSLTLIATANQGSEATYESGFVIDKFPISRPNLTFSTLTVSNMSPEDSSIYLCSVPGVSGANVLTFGAGSRLTVL.